A single sample gave rise to the 17 T cell receptor beta chains below, sequenced in a study of blood T cell repertoires in COVID-19. Only in-frame clones appear in the TCRdb table, and some are missing; sequencing was by immunoSEQ multiplex PCR. The sample contains over 200,000 clones, roughly 85% of which appear only once. The sample consisted of peripheral blood. These receptors all stem from a woman aged 70-85 years with active or convalescent COVID-19.

The CDR3 protein is CASSQQVIGEFLAFF. The CDR3 coding sequence is TGCGCCAGCAGCCAACAGGTAATCGGCGAGTTCCTGGCTTTCTTT. The genes are TRBV4-3 and TRBJ1-1; D is uncertain. Germline V gene sequence: CDR1 LGHNA, CDR2 YSLEER. V was shortened by 2 bases and J by 11 bases, with 21 bases between the two germline ends. This CDR3 has 15 residues.

The chain combines TRBV7-9 with TRBJ2-5, with 10 bases lining up with TRBD2. After removal of 2 bases from V and 0 bases from J, the junction contained 9 bases not matched to a gene. This CDR3 comprises 18 residues. Germline loops: CDR1 SEHNR, CDR2 FQNEAQ (reference sequence). In DNA form, the CDR3 reads TGTGCCAGCAGCTTAAAGGGGCTAGCGGGGGCTGACCAAGAGACCCAGTACTTC. It is translated as CASSLKGLAGADQETQYF. Combining the CDR3 with reference TRBV7-9 and TRBJ2-5 gives the whole variable domain DTGVSQNPRHKITKRGQNVTFRCDPISEHNRLYWYRQTLGQGPEFLTYFQNEAQLEKSRLLSDRFSAERPKGSFSTLEIQRTEQGDSAMYLCASSLKGLAGADQETQYFGPGTRLLVL.

The chain is built from TRBV7-2 and TRBJ2-3, with D possibly TRBD2 on 6 matching bases. The V gene lost 0 bases and the J gene lost 5 bases, with 9 bases spanning the gap. The germline CDR1 and CDR2 sequences are SGHTA and FQGNSA. The CDR3 runs to 14 residues. CDR3 loop: CASSLAGGLDTQYF. In DNA form, the CDR3 reads TGTGCCAGCAGCTTAGCGGGGGGACTAGATACGCAGTATTTT.

The chain joins TRBV5-1 to TRBJ2-3, with D tentatively TRBD2 (6 bases). The length of the CDR3 is 17 residues. Trimming pared 4 bases from V and 2 bases from J, leaving 20 bases between. The germline V gene encodes CDR1 SGHRS and CDR2 YFSETQ. In nucleotides, the CDR3 is TGCGCCAGCAGCCGGGGCGTGGTAGCGGCGCTCACAGATACGCAGTATTTT. It encodes CASSRGVVAALTDTQYF.

The chain joins TRBV5-4 to TRBJ1-2; 7 bases are shared with TRBD1. Per the germline V gene, CDR1 is SGHNT and CDR2 is YYREEE (reference sequence). This CDR3 comprises 14 residues. Germline trimming cut 2 bases from V and 2 bases from J; bases unmatched to any gene: 3. CDR3 in DNA: TGTGCCAGCAGCTTTCTCAGGGGGAACTATGGCTACACCTTC. This translates into CASSFLRGNYGYTF. The full variable domain, with the rest looked up from reference TRBV5-4 and TRBJ1-2, is ETGVTQSPTHLIKTRGQQVTLRCSSQSGHNTVSWYQQALGQGPQFIFQYYREEENGRGNFPPRFSGLQFPNYSSELNVNALELDDSALYLCASSFLRGNYGYTFGSGTRLTVV.

On this clone itself: Within the sample, other DNA sequences also encode this same CDR3. The rearrangement joins TRBV5-1 to TRBJ2-5; 7 nucleotides align to TRBD1. The junction had 3 bases not matched to a gene; V was cut back by 0 bases and J by 4 bases. The CDR3 runs 14 residues. In germline, CDR1 is SGHRS, CDR2 YFSETQ. The CDR3 DNA follows: TGCGCCAGCAGCTTGGGAGGGGGCGCAGAGACCCAGTACTTC. Translation gives CASSLGGGAETQYF.

This clone was observed a few times. This sequence joins TRBV11-1 and TRBJ1-2; 8 bases map to TRBD1. The ends lost 5 bases at V and 7 bases at J; junction bases unmatched: 9. Germline lookup yields CDR1 SGHAT and CDR2 FQDESV (reference sequence). The CDR3 length is 14 residues. The DNA for the CDR3 is TGTGCCAGCAGCCTTGGACAGGGAGGTAGTGGCTACACCTTC. This sequence encodes CASSLGQGGSGYTF.

V is TRBV3-1 (or the pseudogene TRBV3-2) and J is TRBJ1-1; D is unresolved. Trimming stripped 0 bases from V and 3 bases from J, with 8 bases between. Germline V CDR1 and CDR2: LGHDT, YNNKEL (reference sequence). CDR3 length equals 14 residues. The CDR3 coding sequence is TGTGCCAGCAGCCAAGAAGAGGGATACACTGAAGCTTTCTTT. Translating gives CASSQEEGYTEAFF.

The sample holds many counts of this clone. The V gene is TRBV19, the J gene TRBJ1-6; a weak D match, TRBD1 (5 bases). CDR1 is LNHDA, CDR2 SQIVND, per germline (reference sequence). The V gene lost 4 bases and the J gene lost 10 bases, with 14 bases spanning the gap. This CDR3 has 14 amino acids. CDR3 DNA: TGTGCCAGTAGTACCCAGGGAGGCGGCTCACCCCTCCACTTT. Its translation: CASSTQGGGSPLHF.

CDR3 nucleotide sequence: TGTGCCAGCCCTCCCAGCGGGGGAAAGGGCACTGAAGCTTTCTTT. It yields the protein CASPPSGGKGTEAFF. The chain employs TRBV28 and TRBJ1-1, with a weak D call TRBD1 (5 bases). The germline CDR1 and CDR2 sequences are MDHEN and SYDVKM. The CDR3 consists of 15 residues. The germline V and J ends were trimmed by 8 bases and 4 bases, with 20 bases remaining between them.

This sequence joins TRBV6-1 and TRBJ1-2; 10 nucleotides align to TRBD1. Germline CDR1 reads MNHNS; CDR2 reads SASEGT. This CDR3 has 15 amino acids. The junction had 4 bases not matched to a gene; V was cut back by 2 bases and J by 4 bases. The DNA of the CDR3 is TGTGCCAGCAGTGAACGGACAGGGGGAGCCTATGGCTACACCTTC. Amino acids: CASSERTGGAYGYTF.

The chain employs TRBV19 and TRBJ1-2, with D perhaps matching TRBD1 (5 bases). Trimming left V 3 bases short and J 5 bases short, with 10 bases between. The CDR3 spans 13 residues. Germline V gene data show CDR1 as LNHDA and CDR2 as SQIVND (reference sequence). CDR3 bases: TGTGCCAGTAGTATCAGCGACAGTTATGGCTACACCTTC. Translating gives CASSISDSYGYTF.

The chain combines TRBV6-5 with TRBJ2-1, with 13 bases aligning to TRBD2. Per germline, CDR1 MNHEY and CDR2 SVGAGI. The CDR3 totals 16 residues. Unmatched junction bases numbered 10, after V lost 4 bases and J lost 10 bases. CDR3 sequence: CASSSPRTSGGAEQFF. The CDR3 nucleotides read TGTGCCAGCAGTTCCCCTCGGACTAGCGGGGGAGCAGAGCAGTTCTTC.

This sequence joins TRBV5-1 and TRBJ2-1; the match to TRBD2 covers 7 bases. The CDR3 has 16 residues. Germline loops: CDR1 SGHRS, CDR2 YFSETQ. V shed 3 bases, J shed 7 bases, and the junction held 13 bases outside the gene matches. CDR3 region: CASSSGLLRGVNEQFF. DNA for the CDR3: TGCGCCAGCAGCTCCGGACTCCTTCGGGGGGTAAATGAGCAGTTCTTC.

The chain couples TRBV6-1 to TRBJ1-2; D gene unclear. The CDR3 is made up of 15 amino acids. Trimming removed 2 bases at V and 0 bases at J, with 10 bases between. Germline values: CDR1 MNHNS, CDR2 SASEGT. Here the CDR3 reads CASSEIWAANYGYTF. The CDR3, as DNA: TGTGCCAGCAGTGAAATCTGGGCAGCTAACTATGGCTACACCTTC.

This rearrangement joins TRBV6-5 to TRBJ2-3; D possibly corresponds to TRBD2 (6 bases). The CDR3 consists of 14 residues. Germline V gene data show CDR1 as MNHEY and CDR2 as SVGAGI. Trimming took off 4 bases at V and 1 base at J, with 9 bases between the two ends. The chain's CDR3 is CASSLAARTDTQYF. In nucleotides, the CDR3 is TGTGCCAGCAGTTTAGCGGCACGCACAGATACGCAGTATTTT.

The V and J genes are TRBV6-2 or TRBV6-3 and TRBJ2-6, with 7 positions matching TRBD1. The J segment lost 1 base and the V segment lost 4 bases, leaving 4 bases of the junction unmatched. This CDR3 comprises 16 residues. Looked up from germline, CDR1 is MNHEY and CDR2 is SVGEGT. The CDR3 is CASSSPQGSGANVLTF. Written as DNA, the CDR3 is TGTGCCAGCAGTTCTCCACAGGGGTCTGGGGCCAACGTCCTGACTTTC.